These 2 T cell receptor beta chains were all obtained from the same sample, sequenced in a study of memory CD4+ T cells and cytomegalovirus serostatus (dated by TCRdb to between 2018 and 2021). The method behind the library was the immunoSEQ multiplex PCR assay. Held by TCRdb, this immuneACCESS table contains in-frame sequences only and omits some clones. Under half of the omission traces to an unresolved V gene where checked; the cause of the rest is unknown. The sample has some 48,000 clones on record, around four fifths of them singletons. Of the sample, nearly 0.95% falls within the top ten clones. A FACSAria II was used to sort memory CD4+ T cells, defined as single viable CD3+CD4+CD8-CD45RO+ cells. The sample consisted of memory CD4+ T cells from blood. Receptor source: an adult in good health and CMV-seronegative.

The rearrangement joins TRBV19 to TRBJ1-5; TRBD1 matches 7 bases. Germline CDR1 LNHDA, CDR2 SQIVND (reference sequence). The CDR3 totals 16 residues. J gave up 7 bases and V 4 bases, and 13 bases lay outside the gene matches. The CDR3 region is CASSTSAGGRGQPQHF. CDR3 coding DNA: TGTGCCAGTAGTACTTCCGCGGGGGGCAGGGGGCAGCCCCAGCATTTT.

As to this clone: The junction departs from the called germline gene at one end, perhaps through a read error. The rearrangement links TRBV10-2 to TRBJ2-7; 15 bases are shared with TRBD2. Germline assignment: CDR1 WSHSY and CDR2 SAAADI. The CDR3 spans 17 residues. CDR3 amino acids: CANSEGLAGGNPYEQYF. CDR3 bases: TGCGCCAACAGTGAGGGACTAGCGGGGGGCAACCCTTACGAGCAGTACTTC.